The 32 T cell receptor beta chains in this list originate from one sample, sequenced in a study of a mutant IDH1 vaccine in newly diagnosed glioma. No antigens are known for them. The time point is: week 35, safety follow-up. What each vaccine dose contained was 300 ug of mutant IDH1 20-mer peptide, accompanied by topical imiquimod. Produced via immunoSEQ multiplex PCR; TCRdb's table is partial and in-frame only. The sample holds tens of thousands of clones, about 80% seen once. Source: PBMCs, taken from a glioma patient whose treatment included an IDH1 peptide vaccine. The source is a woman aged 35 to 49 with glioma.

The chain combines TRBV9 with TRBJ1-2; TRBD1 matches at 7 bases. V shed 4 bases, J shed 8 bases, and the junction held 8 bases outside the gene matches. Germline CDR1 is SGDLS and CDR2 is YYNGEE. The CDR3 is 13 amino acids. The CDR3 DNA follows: TGTGCCAGCAGCCGAACAGGGGAGAAAGGCTACACCTTC. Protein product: CASSRTGEKGYTF.

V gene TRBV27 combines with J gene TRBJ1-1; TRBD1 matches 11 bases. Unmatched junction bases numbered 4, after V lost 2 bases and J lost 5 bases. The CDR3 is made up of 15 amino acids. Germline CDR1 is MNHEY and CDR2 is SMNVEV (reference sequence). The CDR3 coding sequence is TGTGCCAGCAGTTTAGGGGACAGGGGGATGACTGAAGCTTTCTTT. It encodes CASSLGDRGMTEAFF.

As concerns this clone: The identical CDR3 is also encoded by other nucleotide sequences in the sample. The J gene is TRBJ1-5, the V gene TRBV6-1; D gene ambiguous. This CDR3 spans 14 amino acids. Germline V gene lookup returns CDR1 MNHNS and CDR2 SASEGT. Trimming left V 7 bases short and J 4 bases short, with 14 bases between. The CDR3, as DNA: TGTGCCAGCAACCCTACGGGGTCTAATCAGCCCCAGCATTTT. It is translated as CASNPTGSNQPQHF.

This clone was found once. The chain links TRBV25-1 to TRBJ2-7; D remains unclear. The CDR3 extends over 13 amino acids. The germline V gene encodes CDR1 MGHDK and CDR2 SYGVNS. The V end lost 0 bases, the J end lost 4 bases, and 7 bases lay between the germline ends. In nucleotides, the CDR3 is TGTGCCAGCAGTGAATATAAGACATACGAGCAGTACTTC. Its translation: CASSEYKTYEQYF.

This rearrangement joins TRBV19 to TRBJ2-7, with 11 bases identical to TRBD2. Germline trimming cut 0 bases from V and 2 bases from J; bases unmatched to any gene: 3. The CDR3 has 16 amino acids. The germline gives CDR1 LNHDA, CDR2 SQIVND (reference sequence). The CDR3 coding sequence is TGTGCCAGTAGTATAGACCGACTAGCGGGGCCCTACGAGCAGTACTTC. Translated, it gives CASSIDRLAGPYEQYF.

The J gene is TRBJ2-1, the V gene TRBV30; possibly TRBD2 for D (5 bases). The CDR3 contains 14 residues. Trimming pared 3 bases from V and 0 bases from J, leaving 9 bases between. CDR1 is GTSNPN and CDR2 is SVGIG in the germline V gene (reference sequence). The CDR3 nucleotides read TGTGCCTGGAGGGACTTCAGCTCCTACAATGAGCAGTTCTTC. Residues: CAWRDFSSYNEQFF.

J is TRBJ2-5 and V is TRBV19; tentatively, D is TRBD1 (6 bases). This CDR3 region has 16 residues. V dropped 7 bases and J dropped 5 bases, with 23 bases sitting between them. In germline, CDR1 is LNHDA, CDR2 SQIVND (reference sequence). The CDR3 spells CASTMRSPARGETQYF. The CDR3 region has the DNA TGTGCCAGTACCATGCGGTCGCCCGCCAGGGGTGAGACCCAGTACTTC.

The CDR3 DNA reads TGTGCCAGCAGCCAAGACGGGCGGGCGTGGGAGACCCAGTACTTC. Amino acids: CASSQDGRAWETQYF. The rearrangement links TRBV4-2 to TRBJ2-5, with D possibly TRBD2 on 5 matching bases. V gave up 0 bases and J gave up 5 bases, with 13 bases separating them. The germline V gene has CDR1 LGHNA and CDR2 YNFKEQ. The CDR3 sequence is 15 residues long.

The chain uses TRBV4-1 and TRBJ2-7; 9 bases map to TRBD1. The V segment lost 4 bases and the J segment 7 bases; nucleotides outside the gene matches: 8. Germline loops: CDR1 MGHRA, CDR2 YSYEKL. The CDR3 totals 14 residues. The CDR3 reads CASSLTLTGGEQYF. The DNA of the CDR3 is TGCGCCAGCAGCCTGACCCTGACAGGGGGGGAGCAGTACTTC.

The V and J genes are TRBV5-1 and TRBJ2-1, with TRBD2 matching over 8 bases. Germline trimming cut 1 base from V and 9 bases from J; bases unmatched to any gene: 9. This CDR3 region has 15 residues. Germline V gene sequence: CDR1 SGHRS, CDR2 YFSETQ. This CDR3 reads CASSLLPGGPTEQFF. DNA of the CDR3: TGCGCCAGCAGCTTGCTCCCGGGGGGGCCAACTGAGCAGTTCTTC.

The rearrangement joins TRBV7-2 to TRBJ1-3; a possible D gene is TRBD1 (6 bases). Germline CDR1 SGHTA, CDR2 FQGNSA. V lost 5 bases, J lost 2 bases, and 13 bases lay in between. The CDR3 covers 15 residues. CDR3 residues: CASSPRGGTGNTIYF. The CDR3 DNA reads TGTGCCAGCAGCCCCCGGGGGGGCACTGGAAACACCATATATTTT.

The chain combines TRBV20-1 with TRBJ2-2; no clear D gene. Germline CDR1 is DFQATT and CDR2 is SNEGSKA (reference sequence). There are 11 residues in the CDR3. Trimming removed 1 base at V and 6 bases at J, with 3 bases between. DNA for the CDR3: TGCAGTGCTAGAGGCTCCGGGGAGCTGTTTTTT. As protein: CSARGSGELFF.

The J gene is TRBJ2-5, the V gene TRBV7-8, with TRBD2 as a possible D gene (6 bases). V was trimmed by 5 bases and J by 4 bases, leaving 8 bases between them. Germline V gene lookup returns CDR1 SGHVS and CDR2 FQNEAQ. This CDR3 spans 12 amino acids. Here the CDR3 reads CASSPGRETQYF. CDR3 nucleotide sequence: TGTGCCAGCAGCCCCGGGAGAGAGACCCAGTACTTC.

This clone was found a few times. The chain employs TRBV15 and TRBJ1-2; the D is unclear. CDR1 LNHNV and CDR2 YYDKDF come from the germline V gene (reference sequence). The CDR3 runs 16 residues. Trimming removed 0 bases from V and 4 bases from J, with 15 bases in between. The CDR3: CATSRDRAGLLYGYTF. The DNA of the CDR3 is TGTGCCACCAGCAGAGATAGAGCAGGACTCCTCTATGGCTACACCTTC. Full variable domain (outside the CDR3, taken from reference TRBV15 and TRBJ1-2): DAMVIQNPRYQVTQFGKPVTLSCSQTLNHNVMYWYQQKSSQAPKLLFHYYDKDFNNEADTPDNFQSRRPNTSFCFLDIRSPGLGDTAMYLCATSRDRAGLLYGYTFGSGTRLTVV.

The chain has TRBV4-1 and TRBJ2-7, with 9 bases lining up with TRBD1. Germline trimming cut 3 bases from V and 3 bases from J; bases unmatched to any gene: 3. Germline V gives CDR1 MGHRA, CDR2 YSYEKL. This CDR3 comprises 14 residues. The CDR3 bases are TGCGCCAGCAGCCAGGGACAGGGAGACTACGAGCAGTACTTC. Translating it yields CASSQGQGDYEQYF.

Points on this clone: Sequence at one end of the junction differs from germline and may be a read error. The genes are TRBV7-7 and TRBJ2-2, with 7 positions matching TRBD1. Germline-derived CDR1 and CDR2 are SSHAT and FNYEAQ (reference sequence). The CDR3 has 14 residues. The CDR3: CASSLTGAPGELFF. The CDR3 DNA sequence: TGTGCTAGCAGCTTAACAGGGGCGCCCGGGGAGCTGTTTTTT.

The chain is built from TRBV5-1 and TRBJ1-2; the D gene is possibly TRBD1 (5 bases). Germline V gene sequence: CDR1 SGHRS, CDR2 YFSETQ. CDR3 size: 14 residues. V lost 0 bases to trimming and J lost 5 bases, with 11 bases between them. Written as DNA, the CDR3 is TGCGCCAGCAGCTTGGAGGGGCAGGTTTATGGCTACACCTTC. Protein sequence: CASSLEGQVYGYTF. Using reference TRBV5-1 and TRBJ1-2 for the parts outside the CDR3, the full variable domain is KAGVTQTPRYLIKTRGQQVTLSCSPISGHRSVSWYQQTPGQGLQFLFEYFSETQRNKGNFPGRFSGRQFSNSRSEMNVSTLELGDSALYLCASSLEGQVYGYTFGSGTRLTVV.

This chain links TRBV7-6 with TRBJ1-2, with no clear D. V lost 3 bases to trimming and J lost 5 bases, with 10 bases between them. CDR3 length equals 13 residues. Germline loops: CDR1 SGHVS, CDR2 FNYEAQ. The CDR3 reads CASSFGQNYGYTF. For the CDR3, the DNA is TGTGCCAGCAGCTTCGGGCAGAATTATGGCTACACCTTC. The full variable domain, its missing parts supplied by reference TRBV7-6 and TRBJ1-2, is GAGVSQSPRYKVTKRGQDVALRCDPISGHVSLYWYRQALGQGPEFLTYFNYEAQQDKSGLPNDRFSAERPEGSISTLTIQRTEQRDSAMYRCASSFGQNYGYTFGSGTRLTVV.

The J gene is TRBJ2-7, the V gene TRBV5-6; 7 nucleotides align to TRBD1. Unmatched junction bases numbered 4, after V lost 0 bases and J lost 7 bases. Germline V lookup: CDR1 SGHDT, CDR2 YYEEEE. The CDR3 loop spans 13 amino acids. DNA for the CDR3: TGTGCCAGCAGCTTGGGTAGGGGGCTGGAGCAGTACTTC. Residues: CASSLGRGLEQYF.

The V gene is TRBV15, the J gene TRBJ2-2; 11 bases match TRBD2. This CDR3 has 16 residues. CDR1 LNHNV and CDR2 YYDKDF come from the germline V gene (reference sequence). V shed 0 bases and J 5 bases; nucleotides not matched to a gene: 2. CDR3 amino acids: CATSRDSGGETGELFF. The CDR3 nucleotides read TGTGCCACCAGCAGAGATAGCGGGGGGGAAACCGGGGAGCTGTTTTTT.

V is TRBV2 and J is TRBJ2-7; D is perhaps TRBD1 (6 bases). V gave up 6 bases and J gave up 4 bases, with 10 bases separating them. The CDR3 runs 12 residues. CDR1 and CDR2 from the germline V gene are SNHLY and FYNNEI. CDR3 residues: CASRTDSYEQYF. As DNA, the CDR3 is TGTGCCAGCAGGACGGACAGTTACGAGCAGTACTTC. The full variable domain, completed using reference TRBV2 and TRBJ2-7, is EPEVTQTPSHQVTQMGQEVILRCVPISNHLYFYWYRQILGQKVEFLVSFYNNEISEKSEIFDDQFSVERPDGSNFTLKIRSTKLEDSAMYFCASRTDSYEQYFGPGTRLTVT.

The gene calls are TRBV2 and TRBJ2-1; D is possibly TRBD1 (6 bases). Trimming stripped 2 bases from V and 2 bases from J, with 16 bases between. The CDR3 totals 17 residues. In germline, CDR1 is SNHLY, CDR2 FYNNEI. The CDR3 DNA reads TGTGCCAGCAGTGAAAGTTTCCCCGGGGACACCTACAATGAGCAGTTCTTC. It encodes CASSESFPGDTYNEQFF.

CDR3 protein: CASSPVSSGSYEQYF. The CDR3 DNA reads TGTGCCAGCAGCCCCGTGTCTAGCGGATCCTACGAGCAGTACTTC. The chain links TRBV7-8 to TRBJ2-7, with 7 bases lining up with TRBD2. The CDR3 consists of 15 residues. Trimming removed 5 bases from V and 1 base from J; junction bases left unmatched: 8. The germline V gene has CDR1 SGHVS and CDR2 FQNEAQ.

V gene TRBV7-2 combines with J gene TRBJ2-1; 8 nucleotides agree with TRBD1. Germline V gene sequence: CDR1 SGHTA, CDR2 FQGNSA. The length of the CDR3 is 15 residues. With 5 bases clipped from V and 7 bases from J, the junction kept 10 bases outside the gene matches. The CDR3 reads CASSLRDRLGNEQFF. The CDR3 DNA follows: TGTGCCAGCAGCCTCCGGGACAGGCTTGGGAATGAGCAGTTCTTC.

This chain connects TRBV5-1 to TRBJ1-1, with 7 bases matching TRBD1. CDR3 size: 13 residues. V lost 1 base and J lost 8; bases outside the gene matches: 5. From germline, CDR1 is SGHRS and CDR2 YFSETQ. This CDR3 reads CASSLTGEAEAFF. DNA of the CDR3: TGCGCCAGCAGCTTGACAGGGGAGGCGGAAGCTTTCTTT.

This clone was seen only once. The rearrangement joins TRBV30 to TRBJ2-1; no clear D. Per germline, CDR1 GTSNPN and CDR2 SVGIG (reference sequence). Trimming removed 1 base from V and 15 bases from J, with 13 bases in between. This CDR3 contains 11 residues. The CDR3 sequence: CAWSGPRTPFF. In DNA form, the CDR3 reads TGTGCCTGGAGTGGACCCCGGACCCCGTTCTTC.

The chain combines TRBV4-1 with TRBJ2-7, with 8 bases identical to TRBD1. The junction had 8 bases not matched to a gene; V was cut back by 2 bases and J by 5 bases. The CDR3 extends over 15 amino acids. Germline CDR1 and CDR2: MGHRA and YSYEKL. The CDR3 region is CASSQLTGADDEQYF. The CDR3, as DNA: TGCGCCAGCAGCCAACTGACAGGGGCGGACGACGAGCAGTACTTC.

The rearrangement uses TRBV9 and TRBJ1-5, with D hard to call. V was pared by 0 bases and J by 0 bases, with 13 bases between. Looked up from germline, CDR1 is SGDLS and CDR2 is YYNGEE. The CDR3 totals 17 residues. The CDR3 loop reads CASSVGVRSDSNQPQHF. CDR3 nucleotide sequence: TGTGCCAGCAGCGTAGGCGTACGTTCTGATAGCAATCAGCCCCAGCATTTT.

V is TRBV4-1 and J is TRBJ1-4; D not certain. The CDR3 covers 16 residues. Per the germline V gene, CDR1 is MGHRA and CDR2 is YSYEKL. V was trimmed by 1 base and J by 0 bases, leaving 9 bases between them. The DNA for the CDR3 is TGCGCCAGCAGCCAAGGACCGATTGCAACTAATGAAAAACTGTTTTTT. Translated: CASSQGPIATNEKLFF.

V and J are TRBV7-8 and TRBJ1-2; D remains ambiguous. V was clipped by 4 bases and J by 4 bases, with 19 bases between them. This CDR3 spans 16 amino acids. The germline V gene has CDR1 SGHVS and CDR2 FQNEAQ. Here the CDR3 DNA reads TGTGCCAGCAGCTCATGGGTCCAGTCCGCTCCCTATGGCTACACCTTC. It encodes CASSSWVQSAPYGYTF.

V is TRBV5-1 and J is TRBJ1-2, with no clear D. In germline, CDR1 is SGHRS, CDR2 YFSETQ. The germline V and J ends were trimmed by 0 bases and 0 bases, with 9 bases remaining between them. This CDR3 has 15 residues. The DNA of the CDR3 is TGCGCCAGCAGCTTGGCGGACGGGTCTAACTATGGCTACACCTTC. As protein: CASSLADGSNYGYTF.

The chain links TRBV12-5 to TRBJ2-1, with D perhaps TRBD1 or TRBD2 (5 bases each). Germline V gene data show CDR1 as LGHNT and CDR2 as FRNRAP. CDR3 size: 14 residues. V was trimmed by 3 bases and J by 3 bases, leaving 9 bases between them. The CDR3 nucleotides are TGTGCTAGTGGTTTCTGGGACGTCTACAATGAGCAGTTCTTC. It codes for CASGFWDVYNEQFF. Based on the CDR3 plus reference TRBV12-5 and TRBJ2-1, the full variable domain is DARVTQTPRHKVTEMGQEVTMRCQPILGHNTVFWYRQTMMQGLELLAYFRNRAPLDDSGMPKDRFSAEMPDATLATLKIQPSEPRDSAVYFCASGFWDVYNEQFFGPGTRLTVL.